The source of this TCR beta chain is a study of T cells in Graves' hyperthyroidism and ophthalmopathy. RNA transcripts served as the template for amplifying TCR beta CDR3 regions. First-round RT-PCR of the TCR CDR3 relied on the HTBI primer set. TCRdb processed the multiplex PCR reads anew with MiXCR; each CDR3 protein has one entry. The repertoire includes some 760,000 distinct CDR3 sequences, approximately 15% of them detected once, and around 9.6% sits in the top ten. The CDR3 has 17 amino acids. V shed 0 bases, J shed 3 bases, and the junction held 5 bases outside the gene matches. Germline V CDR1 and CDR2: MNHEY, SVGEGT. Diagnosing involved the use of clinical symptoms, serum thyroxine and TRAb, thyroid ultrasound and orbital computed tomography.

The V gene is TRBV6-2 or TRBV6-3, the J gene TRBJ2-2; 9 bases are shared with TRBD2. This clonotype was sampled from a woman between 18 and 30 years old with Graves' hyperthyroidism. The material sequenced was blood. CDR3 in DNA: TGTGCCAGCAGTTACTCTAAGACTAGCGGATACACCGGGGAGCTGTTTTTT. Translation: CASSYSKTSGYTGELFF.